This T cell receptor beta chain derives from a study of cytomegalovirus exposure and HLA in healthy donors (dated by TCRdb to about 2017). For the study in its entirety: In an earlier analysis of approximately 500 of the donors, about 270 Gb of sequence data and 117 million unique TCR beta sequences from 150 million to 200 million T cells were reported. The genetic ancestry cluster associated with self-reported Caucasian donors included 81% of the roughly 380 genotyped donors. In a later analysis, previously published TCR beta repertoires from 500 to 750 donors were re-analyzed and high-resolution HLA genotyping was added so that TCR occurrence patterns could be studied. Every repertoire in the discovery cohort had been generated on one and the same sequencing platform. The number of donors typed differed by locus, with about 629-640 for A, B, C, DRB1 and DQB1, 522 for DQA1, about 610 for DPA1, and approximately 470 for DPB1. A later genetic analysis took genome-wide SNP genotypes for about 55% of the 666 donors and used that subset as a discovery cohort. Both class I and class II loci were covered by HLA typing, at four-digit resolution. An early release that covered about 640 HLA-typed donors contained approximately 300 gigabases of sequencing data and some 87 million unique TCR sequences. The T cell repertoires of some 700 subjects were profiled by immunosequencing and related to cytomegalovirus serostatus. Besides the first cohort of hundreds of subjects, a separate validation cohort made up of 120 different subjects was used. Roughly five DR-DQ haplotypes were handled as single units for association and clustering because linkage in the cohort was strong. To decide whether each TCR beta V gene segment behaved as functional or pseudogenic, an earlier analysis of several hundred of the donors relied on high-throughput TCR beta sequencing. Among around 400 genotyped donors of the cohort, an average of roughly 240,000 unique TCR beta nucleotide sequences were sequenced per donor, roughly 18% of them non-productive. Alongside the repertoire data, information on donor age, sex, ethnicity and CMV serostatus was compiled. The study was designed to test whether signatures of past pathogen exposure could be identified by cataloging public T cell receptors. To predict cytomegalovirus infection status, the study combined high-throughput TCR immunosequencing, statistical association of individual TCRs with disease status, and machine learning. The later analysis used no new phenotypic data to find candidate immune exposures, relying instead on TCR beta sequences and their occurrence across donors. General findings and caveats noted by the study authors: In a later genetic analysis, a missense DCLRE1C variant was associated with V-gene and J-gene trimming of TCR beta chains, and the association was replicated in an independent cohort. The cohort was sequenced for TCR beta chains only, and without alpha or paired-chain data the features that could be detected were limited. Linkage disequilibrium might explain the correlated functional status among segregating V segments, but an unknown experimental factor could not be excluded. Immune exposure information for the cohort was limited to CMV serostatus. When HLA alleles, especially DR and DQ, strongly co-occurred, TCR associations were difficult to assign to individual alleles. Because HLA typing was missing for some donors at each locus, association tests included only the typed subset. Across donors, most TCR sequences were observed very rarely, whereas some public TCRs were present in many individuals. According to a later analysis, parvovirus B19, influenza, CMV and Epstein-Barr virus appeared linked to several top co-occurrence clusters. In an earlier analysis of more than 500 of the donors, most TCR beta V segments appeared in productive rearrangements about 87% or about 30% of the time, broadly matching IMGT annotations. The study gave a list of 150 to 200 TCR beta chains associated with cytomegalovirus. A further reported finding was that TCR beta sequences accurately predicted the HLA-A and HLA-B alleles for most subjects in the first cohort. A later analysis found that most CMV-associated TCR beta chains appeared HLA-restricted, with HLA associations seemingly driven largely by CMV exposure. It was suggested by the authors that the approach could potentially be generalized to other disease states and immunological phenotypes. In both the original and validation cohorts, the classifier was reported to diagnose cytomegalovirus status with high specificity and sensitivity. The earlier analysis of a few hundred of the donors excluded some 15 rarely observed V segments, including chromosome 9 orphons, because counts were too low. Some IMGT-functional V segments, including TRBV6-2 and TRBV6-3, could not be told apart with the 87-base-pair reads, so those segments were excluded. In vitro tests confirmed that three of the cytomegalovirus-associated TCR beta chains recognize cytomegalovirus antigens. A later analysis found that TCR association rates varied across HLA loci, with DRB1 alleles showing the most associated TCRs and HLA-C alleles the fewest. In a later analysis, HLA-associated TCR beta chains showed more clonal expansion and lower generation probabilities than non-associated chains that were equally common. In a later genetic analysis, fewer N-insertions in productive TCRs were reported among donors in an Asian-associated ancestry cluster than the roughly 700-donor mean. At a false discovery rate of 0.05, a later analysis linked under 20,000 TCR beta sequences to specific HLA alleles. Presence/absence analyses assumed roughly uniform sequencing depth across donors, an assumption that may not hold. The sequencing pipeline was judged likely to have produced a cluster of highly shared sequence variants as a technical artifact.

The library was produced with the immunoSEQ multiplex PCR assay. For the multiplex PCR, a mixture combining 60 forward primers for TCR Vbeta segments and 13 reverse primers for TCR Jbeta segments was used. The CDR3 region of rearranged TCR beta genes was amplified from genomic DNA by a multiplex PCR assay. Amplified TCR beta libraries were sequenced as 87-base-pair reads on the Illumina HiSeq System. The source study handled its data this way. Across the roughly 600 repertoires, a later analysis counted roughly 77 million unique TCR beta chains, 9.5 million to 12 million of which were shared by at least two donors. To remove PCR and sequencing errors, raw reads were error-corrected and collapsed into unique sequences using a nearest-neighbor algorithm that merged closely related sequences. To assign V, D and J gene segments, CDR3 sequences were aligned to IMGT reference sequences. For a sequence to be retained, a match of at least six nucleotides was required to both a V gene segment and a J gene segment. Rearrangements were called productive when the CDR3 lacked stop codons and stayed in frame with V and J; all others were non-productive. CDR3 was defined according to IMGT convention as the region running from the second conserved V-encoded cysteine to the conserved J-encoded phenylalanine. Sequences without an unambiguous match to a single V gene segment were excluded from the earlier analysis of 450 to 750 of the donors. In an earlier analysis of several hundred of the donors, V segments were called functional above 56.7% productive rearrangements and were called segregating when the between-donor standard deviation exceeded 5%. A statistical classification framework was built for diagnosing cytomegalovirus status from the catalog of TCR beta chain sequences. V and J gene assignment, in a later analysis, came from comparing TCR nucleotide sequences with IMGT/GENE-DB human TR gene sequences. A later analysis assigned CDR3 sequences and most-parsimonious VDJ recombination scenarios with the TCRdist pipeline. A later analysis defined each TCR beta chain by its CDR3 amino acid sequence plus V-gene family, and excluded reads lacking a unique V-gene family. A later analysis removed 592 highly shared, low-generation-probability nucleotide sequences to deal with suspected cross-contamination and a sequencing artifact. A later analysis calculated a clonal expansion index for each public chain from normalized within-repertoire ranks of inferred template counts. A later analysis computed generation probabilities with a VDJ recombination model fitted to out-of-frame rearrangements, and checked the results against IGoR. In a later analysis, TCR-TCR, TCR-HLA and TCR-CMV co-occurrence was scored with hypergeometric tests, and a repertoire-size bias correction was applied to TCR pairs. A later analysis estimated false discovery rates by permuting HLA or CMV assignments 20 times. In a later analysis, co-occurring TCRs were grouped using DBSCAN, with TCRdist sequence similarity added in when clustering inside HLA-allele-positive subsets. Co-occurrence clustering excluded repertoires with fewer than 30,000 or more than 120,000 public chains, plus five with anomalous nucleotide sharing. TCRdb re-hosts the immuneACCESS table, in-frame sequences only. Its copies lack some clones; in the studies checked, an unresolved V gene accounts for under half of them, and the cause for the rest is not known. V and J calls and clone size are given by that table; D and trimming were obtained from the DNA. Here the sample has under 150,000 clones; around three quarters occur a single time. The ten largest account for around 2% of the sample.

On this clone: Its antigen is unknown. Base-call qualities are not available, and no considerably larger clone is one nucleotide away.

In total, roughly 710 healthy bone marrow donors made up the cohort. All cohort members were sampled while nominally healthy, although unrecorded immune exposures were likely present. The donor tested CMV seronegative, placing the donor among the 350 or so seronegative members of the cohort. Each donor provided a peripheral blood sample, and peripheral blood mononuclear cells were used for TCR beta sequencing. The Qiagen DNeasy Blood Extraction Kit was used to extract genomic DNA from the blood cell samples. V ends up 3 bases short and J 2 bases short, with an unmatched junction base count of 0. From the germline V gene, CDR1 is SGHVS and CDR2 is FQNEAQ. Reading from cysteine to phenylalanine, the CDR3 counts 14 amino acids. Only CDR3 DNA is held: 42 bases, read in frame from base 1.

Recombination connected TRBV7-8 to TRBJ1-5; a stretch of 8 junction bases matches TRBD1. Input material: PBMCs. The TCR was taken from a man in his thirties or forties in good health and CMV-seronegative. The CDR3 reads CASSLDRGNQPQHF. The nucleotides read TGTGCCAGCAGCTTGGACAGGGGCAATCAGCCCCAGCATTTT.